Described below is a single T cell receptor beta chain sequence and its context. It has no known antigen specificity. The input lacks base qualities; no much larger clone sits a single base away. The sample belongs to a study of vaccination effects on CD4 cells after COVID-19 (dated by TCRdb to 2022 to 2024). About the investigation overall: Post-vaccine samples across the study were collected a median of 72 days after the second dose, with a range of 14 to 241. SARS-CoV-2 spike-specific CD4+ TCR repertoires were compared before and after mRNA vaccination in COVID-19 convalescent patients and in infection-naive vaccine recipients. Altogether, around eleven COVID-19 convalescent patients and a few SARS-CoV-2-naive healthy vaccine recipients made up the full study. Cultures from other donors in the study were sequenced using the Oncomine TCR Beta short-read assay on an Illumina iSeq 100.

The CDR3, from cysteine to phenylalanine, totals 15 residues. The kept DNA is CDR3 alone, 45 bases in frame from the first base. V was cut back by 2 bases and J by 3 bases, leaving a gap of 13 bases between them. Per the germline V gene, SGHTS is the CDR1 and YDEGEE is the CDR2. What the work shows at the level of the full study, not this receptor alone: Both infection-induced and vaccine-induced clones contracted markedly at late post-vaccination timepoints, which is consistent with waning T cell responses. The study was limited by a small number of convalescent patients, and early post-infection timepoints were lacking. Among healthy vaccine recipients, nearly all vaccine-induced clones were SARS-CoV-2 mono-reactive, and just 1 of 255 was cross-reactive with common cold coronaviruses.

Library preparation was by the immunoSEQ multiplex PCR assay. TCR beta CDR3 sequencing was performed on DNA from the cultured, isolated CD4+ T cells. In the authors' own workflow: The analysis removed non-productive TCR sequences, trimmed reads to the CDR3 region, and retained only CDR3s that were 7 or more amino acids long. The MANAFEST web app was used to pick out antigen-specific clonotypes by comparing their expansion in peptide wells with that in reference cultures. For clones to be considered positive, expansion at FDR<0.05 versus reference and all other wells, an odds ratio above 5, and a frequency above 0.1% in two replicate wells were required. Clonotypes significantly expanded in SARS-CoV-2 spike wells and in at least one common cold coronavirus spike condition were defined as cross-reactive. CDR3 similarity was assessed by Levenshtein distance using the stringdist R package, and unrooted trees were constructed with ape in R 3.6.1. TCRdb obtained this table from immuneACCESS and retained in-frame rearrangements with V and J assigned. These tables miss some clones; where compared with another copy, unresolved V genes account for less than half of the shortfall, and the remainder is unexplained. V and J calls and clone size are copied from that table; D and trimming were computed from the DNA. The sample table holds about 61,000 clones, of which about three quarters were seen once. Jointly, the top ten make up roughly 1.2% of the sample.

The ViraFEST assay stimulated PBMC with viral peptide pools and then used TCR sequencing to identify antigen-specific CD4+ T cell clonotypes by expansion. After about 10 days of culture, CD4+ T cells were isolated with the EasySep CD4+ T cell isolation kit. Each participant received two doses of an mRNA SARS-CoV-2 vaccine, either BNT162b2 or mRNA-1273. Negative nucleocapsid antibody results before and after vaccination confirmed that the healthy vaccine recipients had no prior SARS-CoV-2 infection. Fewer than 2.5 million PBMC per well were cultured in IMDM with roughly 5% human AB serum, 8.5 to 10 IU/ml IL-2 and gentamicin, plus 10 ug/ml peptides. On days 3 and 7, half of the culture medium was replaced with fresh IL-2-containing medium. Unless noted otherwise, every peptide stimulation condition was grown in triplicate wells. Using Ficoll-Paque Plus gradient centrifugation, PBMC were separated from whole blood and then either used fresh or cryopreserved at -140C. Overlapping peptide pools spanned the spike proteins of SARS-CoV-2 and the common cold coronaviruses HCoV-NL63, HCoV-OC43 and HCoV-229E. The QIAamp micro DNA kit was used to extract genomic DNA from the cultured CD4+ T cells.

The TCR comes from a human donor who received a COVID-19 vaccine. Material: CD4+ T cells from PBMCs cultured with HCoV-229E spike peptides, obtained after COVID-19 vaccination. Taken with the paper, the label for cell subset or site translates to: HCoV-229E spike overlapping peptide pool stimulation. The rearrangement combines TRBV5-8 with TRBJ2-3, and possibly TRBD2, on 5 matching bases. The CDR3 region reads CASSLSGGQTDTQYF. The bases are TGTGCCAGCAGCTTAAGCGGCGGGCAGACAGATACGCAGTATTTT.